The 32 T cell receptor beta chains reported below all come from one sample, sequenced in a study of shared clonotypes between healthy human individuals. Produced via immunoSEQ multiplex PCR; TCRdb's table is partial and in-frame only. The table records approximately 330,000 clones, more than 60% of them present only once. The sequenced sample consisted of memory CD4+ T cells sorted from blood. The sample's subset: CD45RA-negative fraction. These receptors all come from a man in his thirties or forties in good health.

The CDR3 sequence is CAISDQTREAGNTIYF. The DNA for the CDR3 is TGTGCCATCAGTGACCAGACTAGAGAGGCTGGAAACACCATATATTTT. The rearrangement uses TRBV10-3 and TRBJ1-3; D unresolved. Germline CDR1 and CDR2: ENHRY and SYGVKD. This CDR3 comprises 16 residues. V was clipped by 3 bases and J by 2 bases, with 14 bases between them.

The V gene is TRBV18, the J gene TRBJ2-5; 14 bases map to TRBD2. This CDR3 region has 17 residues. Trimming at V came to 3 bases and at J to 5 bases, leaving 8 bases not matched to a gene. Germline V CDR1 and CDR2: KGHSH, LQKENI. DNA of the CDR3: TGTGCCAGCTCACCGTGGGGACTAGCGGGAGAAGGGGAGACCCAGTACTTC. Its translation: CASSPWGLAGEGETQYF.

V is TRBV19 and J is TRBJ2-1; TRBD2 aligns across 7 bases. Per germline, CDR1 LNHDA and CDR2 SQIVND (reference sequence). CDR3 length equals 14 residues. The J segment lost 3 bases and the V segment lost 10 bases, leaving 9 bases of the junction unmatched. For the CDR3, the DNA is TGTGCCACAGTTTCGGGCGGGAGCTACAATGAGCAGTTCTTC. Protein product: CATVSGGSYNEQFF.

V usage is TRBV29-1 and J usage is TRBJ1-3; D is unresolved. CDR3 length equals 14 residues. Germline V gene lookup returns CDR1 SQVTM and CDR2 ANQGSEA. Trimming pared 4 bases from V and 0 bases from J, leaving 10 bases between. CDR3 region: CSVVWWNSGNTIYF. In DNA, the CDR3 is TGCAGCGTTGTATGGTGGAACTCTGGAAACACCATATATTTT.

The chain joins TRBV5-8 to TRBJ1-1, with D tentatively TRBD1 (5 bases). The CDR3 contains 14 residues. The germline V gene encodes CDR1 SGHTS and CDR2 YDEGEE. The V gene lost 3 bases and the J gene lost 10 bases, with 19 bases spanning the gap. The CDR3 loop reads CASSSHAGEKRAFF. CDR3 nucleotides: TGTGCCAGCAGCTCGCATGCGGGGGAAAAGAGAGCTTTCTTT.

Comment on this clone: A far larger clone is one nucleotide away, so this likely arose from a read error. Other DNA sequences from this sample encode an identical CDR3 as well. This chain uses TRBV11-2 with TRBJ2-1; tentative D call: TRBD2 (6 bases). CDR3 size: 17 residues. Germline loops: CDR1 SGHAT, CDR2 FQNNGV. As DNA, the CDR3 is TGTGCCAGCAGCTTAGATCGAGCGGGCCGCTCCTACAATGAGCAATTCTTC. It yields the protein CASSLDRAGRSYNEQFF. Full variable domain (rest looked up from reference TRBV11-2 and TRBJ2-1): EAGVAQSPRYKIIEKRQSVAFWCNPISGHATLYWYQQILGQGPKLLIQFQNNGVVDDSQLPKDRFSAERLKGVDSTLKIQPAKLEDSAVYLCASSLDRAGRSYNEQFFGPGTRLTVL.

V is TRBV6-5 and J is TRBJ2-5; TRBD2 aligns across 7 bases. V lost 8 bases to trimming and J lost 4 bases; unmatched junction nucleotides: 1. The CDR3 spans 11 residues. Germline V CDR1 and CDR2: MNHEY, SVGAGI. The CDR3 DNA sequence: TGTGCCAGCGGGAGGGGAGAGACCCAGTACTTC. Amino acids: CASGRGETQYF.

V is TRBV6-6 and J is TRBJ2-5, with 8 bases aligning to TRBD1. The germline CDR1 and CDR2 sequences are MNHNY and SVGAGI (reference sequence). V lost 6 bases to trimming and J lost 9 bases; unmatched junction nucleotides: 18. The length of the CDR3 is 16 residues. CDR3 bases: TGTGCCAGCAGCGGACAGGGTCATCGAGATTATGGGGCCCAGTACTTC. Translating it yields CASSGQGHRDYGAQYF.

This clone occurred a few times. The chain carries TRBV29-1 and TRBJ2-3, with TRBD2 matching over 16 bases. Per the germline V gene, CDR1 is SQVTM and CDR2 is ANQGSEA. V lost 6 bases to trimming and J lost 0 bases; unmatched junction nucleotides: 9. The CDR3 is 18 residues long. For the CDR3, the DNA is TGCAGCGTAGCCGGGACTAGCGGGAGGGGAGCTAGCACAGATACGCAGTATTTT. Amino acid sequence: CSVAGTSGRGASTDTQYF.

J is TRBJ2-7 and V is TRBV5-6; 13 bases agree with TRBD2. This CDR3 has 16 residues. V trimming: 4 bases; J trimming: 4 bases; junction bases outside the gene matches: 8. CDR1 and CDR2 from the germline V gene are SGHDT and YYEEEE. DNA of the CDR3: TGTGCCAGCAGCCGGGAGGGACTAGCGGGACAATACGAGCAGTACTTC. Protein sequence: CASSREGLAGQYEQYF.

The J gene is TRBJ2-6, the V gene TRBV11-3; no definite D call. CDR1 and CDR2 (germline): SGHNT, YENEEA. Trimming shortened V by 5 bases and J by 5 bases, and 4 bases separated the two germline ends. This CDR3 has 12 residues. This CDR3 reads CASSKRANVLTF. In DNA, the CDR3 is TGTGCCAGCAGCAAAAGGGCCAACGTCCTGACTTTC. The variable domain in full, completed from reference TRBV11-3 and TRBJ2-6, reads EAGVVQSPRYKIIEKKQPVAFWCNPISGHNTLYWYLQNLGQGPELLIRYENEEAVDDSQLPKDRFSAERLKGVDSTLKIQPAELGDSAVYLCASSKRANVLTFGAGSRLTVL.

The V gene is TRBV5-8, the J gene TRBJ2-1, with 8 positions matching TRBD2. The J segment lost 9 bases and the V segment lost 2 bases, leaving 22 bases of the junction unmatched. The CDR3 covers 19 residues. The germline V gene encodes CDR1 SGHTS and CDR2 YDEGEE. The CDR3 loop is CASSFGGRVAGSETVEQFF. CDR3 nucleotide sequence: TGTGCCAGCAGCTTCGGCGGTCGGGTAGCGGGAAGTGAAACGGTTGAGCAGTTCTTC. The complete variable domain, with remaining parts taken from reference TRBV5-8 and TRBJ2-1, reads EAGVTQSPTHLIKTRGQQATLRCSPISGHTSVYWYQQALGLGLQFLLWYDEGEERNRGNFPPRFSGRQFPNYSSELNVNALELEDSALYLCASSFGGRVAGSETVEQFFGPGTRLTVL.

The chain is built from TRBV5-1 and TRBJ1-4; the match to TRBD1 covers 7 bases. The CDR3 sequence is 16 residues long. CDR1 is SGHRS and CDR2 is YFSETQ in the germline V gene. The V gene end was trimmed by 4 bases and the J gene end by 8 bases; junction bases not matched to a gene: 14. The chain's CDR3 is CASSLVGGQTMEKLFF. The CDR3 nucleotides are TGCGCCAGCAGCCTCGTCGGGGGACAGACGATGGAAAAACTGTTTTTT.

As for this clone: A single base is all that separates this from a far larger clone, so a read error is likely. This chain joins TRBV12-5 and TRBJ2-2; D may match TRBD1 or TRBD2 (5 bases each). The CDR3 consists of 13 residues. Germline V gene data show CDR1 as LGHNT and CDR2 as FRNRAP. CDR3 region: CASGFGATGEPFF. DNA of the CDR3: TGTGCTAGTGGTTTCGGGGCGACCGGGGAGCCGTTTTTT.

The chain joins TRBV7-9 to TRBJ2-7; weak D call: TRBD2 (6 bases). The length of the CDR3 is 19 residues. Germline lookup yields CDR1 SEHNR and CDR2 FQNEAQ (reference sequence). V was shortened by 2 bases and J by 0 bases, with 23 bases between the two germline ends. CDR3 DNA sequence: TGTGCCAGCAGCTTAAAGCCGCGCGGGACCCACTACAGCTCCTACGAGCAGTACTTC. Protein: CASSLKPRGTHYSSYEQYF.

The V gene is TRBV28, the J gene TRBJ2-7; tentatively, D is TRBD2 (5 bases). Between the trimmed V and J ends, which lost 2 bases and 9 bases, there was a span of 32 bases. Germline values: CDR1 MDHEN, CDR2 SYDVKM. The CDR3 is made up of 19 amino acids. The CDR3 DNA follows: TGTGCCAGCAGTTTACAGGACTGGCCGCCTTTGAGAAAAGATACGAGGCAGTACTTC. This gives the protein CASSLQDWPPLRKDTRQYF.

This chain uses TRBV2 with TRBJ2-3; D possibly corresponds to TRBD1 (5 bases). This CDR3 comprises 12 residues. Germline V gene lookup returns CDR1 SNHLY and CDR2 FYNNEI. Trimming left V 7 bases short and J 4 bases short, with 9 bases between. The CDR3 is CASMQGSDTQYF. The CDR3 DNA is TGTGCCAGCATGCAGGGCTCAGATACGCAGTATTTT.

The chain is built from TRBV28 and TRBJ1-1; no clear D. There are 12 residues in the CDR3. V was cut by 8 bases and J by 6 bases, with 13 bases left in between. Germline loops: CDR1 MDHEN, CDR2 SYDVKM. The CDR3 nucleotides are TGTGCCAGCGCGGGGTTTTTGGCTGAAGCTTTCTTT. Residues: CASAGFLAEAFF.

The CDR3 spells CASSPPTRLAGTNTGELFF. CDR3 DNA sequence: TGTGCCAGCAGCCCACCCACGCGACTAGCGGGTACGAACACCGGGGAGCTGTTTTTT. The chain couples TRBV27 to TRBJ2-2; 10 nucleotides line up with TRBD2. The length of the CDR3 is 19 residues. The germline V gene encodes CDR1 MNHEY and CDR2 SMNVEV (reference sequence). J gave up 0 bases and V 6 bases, and 13 bases lay outside the gene matches.

This clone turned up a few times. The chain couples TRBV7-8 to TRBJ2-7; 12 positions agree with TRBD1. With V trimmed by 2 bases and J by 7 bases, 6 bases remained unmatched. Looked up from germline, CDR1 is SGHVS and CDR2 is FQNEAQ. CDR3 size: 15 residues. In DNA, the CDR3 is TGTGCCAGCAGCTTATCCGGGACAGGGGGCGCGGAGCAGTACTTC. Its protein is CASSLSGTGGAEQYF. The full variable domain, its missing parts supplied by reference TRBV7-8 and TRBJ2-7, is GAGVSQSPRYKVAKRGQDVALRCDPISGHVSLFWYQQALGQGPEFLTYFQNEAQLDKSGLPSDRFFAERPEGSVSTLKIQRTQQEDSAVYLCASSLSGTGGAEQYFGPGTRLTVT.

V is TRBV7-9 and J is TRBJ1-1; D is ambiguous. V lost 1 base, J lost 10 bases, and 13 bases lay in between. This CDR3 region has 13 residues. Looked up from germline, CDR1 is SEHNR and CDR2 is FQNEAQ (reference sequence). CDR3 DNA sequence: TGTGCCAGCAGCTTAGTCGTTGGTGTCGGAGCTTTCTTT. Amino acids: CASSLVVGVGAFF. The whole variable domain, filled in from reference TRBV7-9 and TRBJ1-1, reads DTGVSQNPRHKITKRGQNVTFRCDPISEHNRLYWYRQTLGQGPEFLTYFQNEAQLEKSRLLSDRFSAERPKGSFSTLEIQRTEQGDSAMYLCASSLVVGVGAFFGQGTRLTVV.

V gene TRBV11-2 combines with J gene TRBJ2-1; D is ambiguous. This CDR3 comprises 14 residues. Germline V gene lookup returns CDR1 SGHAT and CDR2 FQNNGV. V shed 2 bases and J shed 6 bases, with 11 bases lying between them. The CDR3 DNA follows: TGTGCCAGCAGCTTAACGCTGTCAGGCAATGAGCAGTTCTTC. Protein sequence: CASSLTLSGNEQFF.

The chain combines TRBV2 with TRBJ1-5, with no clear D. Deletions cut 7 bases from V and 5 bases from J, with 15 bases between. CDR1 and CDR2 (germline): SNHLY, FYNNEI. The CDR3 is 14 residues long. CDR3 in amino acids: CASTERDRHQPQHF. The CDR3 nucleotides are TGTGCCAGCACGGAGAGGGATCGGCATCAGCCCCAGCATTTT. Together with reference TRBV2 and TRBJ1-5, the CDR3 gives the full variable domain: EPEVTQTPSHQVTQMGQEVILRCVPISNHLYFYWYRQILGQKVEFLVSFYNNEISEKSEIFDDQFSVERPDGSNFTLKIRSTKLEDSAMYFCASTERDRHQPQHFGDGTRLSIL.

This chain uses TRBV6-4 with TRBJ2-3; perhaps TRBD2 as D (6 bases). From germline, CDR1 is MRHNA and CDR2 SNTAGT. The CDR3 length is 14 residues. The ends were cut back, 3 bases at V and 8 bases at J, with 15 bases in the middle. CDR3 residues: CASSEGTSTRTQYF. The CDR3 DNA follows: TGTGCCAGCAGTGAAGGGACTTCCACCCGTACGCAGTATTTT.

J is TRBJ2-3 and V is TRBV6-6; 8 positions agree with TRBD2. V trimming: 4 bases; J trimming: 10 bases; junction bases outside the gene matches: 13. The germline CDR1 and CDR2 sequences are MNHNY and SVGAGI (reference sequence). This CDR3 has 15 residues. CDR3 in amino acids: CASSLTSGRSSAQYF. CDR3 coding DNA: TGTGCCAGCAGTTTAACTAGCGGAAGAAGTAGTGCGCAGTATTTT.

The CDR3, as DNA: TGTGCCTGGAATGTTGGTGCTAGCCAGCCCCAGCATTTT. Translated, it gives CAWNVGASQPQHF. The gene calls are TRBV30 and TRBJ1-5; no reliable D call. CDR3 length equals 13 residues. Per germline, CDR1 GTSNPN and CDR2 SVGIG (reference sequence). V lost 4 bases and J 7 bases, leaving 14 bases between the germline ends. The whole variable domain, remainder taken from reference TRBV30 and TRBJ1-5, is SQTIHQWPATLVQPVGSPLSLECTVEGTSNPNLYWYRQAAGRGLQLLFYSVGIGQISSEVPQNLSASRPQDRQFILSSKKLLLSDSGFYLCAWNVGASQPQHFGDGTRLSIL.

The V call is TRBV9, the J call TRBJ1-1; D unresolved. The CDR3 length is 15 residues. Per germline, CDR1 SGDLS and CDR2 YYNGEE. V lost 0 bases to trimming and J lost 7 bases, with 16 bases between them. The CDR3 nucleotides read TGTGCCAGCAGCGTAGCGTCCGTAGGGTATGGTGAAGCTTTCTTT. Residues: CASSVASVGYGEAFF.

Details on this clone: Here the CDR3 omits its conserved ending phenylalanine or tryptophan, so a read error is the likely source. The DNA is left out, because the CDR3 cannot be placed on it with certainty; the CDR3 is given as TCRdb lists it. The rearrangement joins TRBV5-6 to TRBJ2-3; the D call of TRBD2 is as the table states it, not checked on the DNA. The CDR3 is 14 residues long, counting both termini. Germline-derived CDR1 and CDR2 are SGHDT and YYEEEE. This CDR3 is CASSFYGQGLATPL.

This clone was seen just once. V and J are TRBV28 and TRBJ2-7; the D is unclear. The V end was cut by 6 bases, the J end by 6 bases, with 12 bases between. Per germline, CDR1 MDHEN and CDR2 SYDVKM. CDR3 length: 12 amino acids. The CDR3 DNA reads as TGTGCCAGCAGATCCAGCACCCGCGAGCAGTACTTC. Translated: CASRSSTREQYF.

This chain links TRBV9 with TRBJ2-1; either TRBD1 or TRBD2 may supply D (6 bases each). The CDR3 consists of 17 residues. Germline CDR1 is SGDLS and CDR2 is YYNGEE. The V and J ends lost 3 bases and 2 bases respectively, with 18 bases between them. Written as DNA, the CDR3 is TGTGCCAGCAGCGCAGCTACTACAGGGAGGCCCTACAATGAGCAGTTCTTC. Residues: CASSAATTGRPYNEQFF.

The CDR3 here is CASSSRVGGRLEQYF. Here the CDR3 DNA reads TGTGCCAGCAGCTCAAGGGTGGGGGGCCGGCTCGAGCAGTACTTC. J is TRBJ2-7 and V is TRBV7-9; D tentatively reads TRBD1 or TRBD2 (6 bases each). The CDR3 length is 15 residues. From germline, CDR1 is SEHNR and CDR2 FQNEAQ (reference sequence). Trimming pared 4 bases from V and 6 bases from J, leaving 19 bases between.

This clone came up a few times. Additional DNA sequences in this sample encode the identical CDR3. The J gene is TRBJ2-2, the V gene TRBV25-1; the D gene is possibly TRBD1 (5 bases). The germline V and J ends were trimmed by 3 bases and 1 base, with 9 bases remaining between them. Germline V gene lookup returns CDR1 MGHDK and CDR2 SYGVNS. This CDR3 has 15 amino acids. For the CDR3, the DNA is TGTGCCAGCAGTGACAGGGTATTGAACACCGGGGAGCTGTTTTTT. Translating gives CASSDRVLNTGELFF.